This is a list of T cell receptor beta chains from one sample in a study of T cells in Graves' hyperthyroidism and ophthalmopathy. TCRdb processed the multiplex PCR reads anew with MiXCR; each CDR3 protein has one entry. The table lists hundreds of thousands of distinct CDR3 sequences, under 60% of them singletons. What was sequenced was peripheral blood or thyroid tissue (not recorded which). The receptors stem from a woman aged 18-29 years with Graves' hyperthyroidism. Both conserved end residues are part of each CDR3. D genes are given only for firm matches. Clone size is shown for a subset of rows, as once, few, many or a class of expanded clone.

TGCAGTGCTACTCTAGTCGGGAGGAATCCCCAGACCCAGTACTTC	CSATLVGRNPQTQYF	-	TRBD2	TRBV20-1	TRBJ2-5
TGCGCCAGCAGCCAAGACCCGGCTCAGCCCCAGCATTTT	CASSQDPAQPQHF	-	-	TRBV7-9	TRBJ1-5
TGTGCCAGCAGTTTGGGGCTAGCGGGAGGGCCGTGGGAGCAGTACTTC	CASSLGLAGGPWEQYF	-	TRBD2	TRBV6-5	TRBJ2-7
TGCGCCAGCAGCTTGGTTCAGGGGGCCGGCGAGCAGTACTTC	CASSLVQGAGEQYF	-	TRBD1	TRBV5-1	TRBJ2-7
TGTGCCACCACACTAAAGGACAGGGGTTTGAACACTGAAGCTTTCTTT	CATTLKDRGLNTEAFF	few	TRBD1	TRBV2	TRBJ1-1
TGTGCCAGCAGCCGGGGACAGGAGGGCGCTGGCTACACCTTC	CASSRGQEGAGYTF	few	TRBD1	TRBV14	TRBJ1-2
TGTGCCAGCAGCGGCCTGGGGCAGTCACCCCTCCACTTT	CASSGLGQSPLHF	-	-	TRBV7-8	TRBJ1-6
TGTGCCAGCAGTGCTAGAGACAGGGTGGGCTCTGGGGCCAACGTCCTGACTTTC	CASSARDRVGSGANVLTF	-	TRBD1	TRBV25-1	TRBJ2-6
TGCAGCACTGTTGGGGGAGGGCCTACCCAGTACTTC	CSTVGGGPTQYF	-	TRBD2	TRBV29-1	TRBJ2-5
TGTGCCAGCAGAGGGGGGACAGGGAGGGACCAAGACACCCAGTACTTC	CASRGGTGRDQDTQYF	-	TRBD1	TRBV19	TRBJ2-5
TGTGCCATCAGGCCGGGACAACAAGAGACCCAGTACTTC	CAIRPGQQETQYF	many	-	TRBV10-3	TRBJ2-5
TGTGCCATCAGTGTCCTAGGCGACTACGAGCAGTACTTC	CAISVLGDYEQYF	many	-	TRBV10-3	TRBJ2-7
TGTGCCAGCAGCTTGACAGTTAATCAGCCCCAGCATTTT	CASSLTVNQPQHF	many	-	TRBV7-3	TRBJ1-5
TGTGCCAGCAGCCAGGGACAGGGGCGCAGGGAGACCCAGTACTTC	CASSQGQGRRETQYF	many	TRBD1	TRBV25-1	TRBJ2-5
TGTGCCAGCAGTTACCTACCCCGGACAGACAATCAGCCCCAGCATTTT	CASSYLPRTDNQPQHF	-	-	TRBV10-3	TRBJ1-5
TGTGCTAGTGGTTTCTCACTAGTACAGCCCCAGCATTTT	CASGFSLVQPQHF	few	-	TRBV12-5	TRBJ1-5
TGTGCCAGCAGCTTAGGTTTTCGGACATCGAACACTGAAGCTTTCTTT	CASSLGFRTSNTEAFF	-	-	TRBV9	TRBJ1-1
TGTGCCAGCAGCGTAGCTCAGGGCAGGTCTTTTAGCTACACCTTC	CASSVAQGRSFSYTF	-	-	TRBV9	TRBJ1-2
TGTGCCAGCAGCTTAACCCCTAGCGGCACCGGGGAGCTGTTTTTT	CASSLTPSGTGELFF	few	TRBD2	TRBV7-3	TRBJ2-2
TGTGCCAGCAGCCCCTCGAGGGTGAGCTCTGGGGCCAACGTCCTGACTTTC	CASSPSRVSSGANVLTF	-	-	TRBV7-2	TRBJ2-6
TGTGCCATCAGCGGCGGCTCTGGGGCCAACGTCCTGACTTTC	CAISGGSGANVLTF	-	-	TRBV10-3	TRBJ2-6
TGTGCCAGCAGCTTTACCAGCGCAGCTAACTATGGCTACACCTTC	CASSFTSAANYGYTF	-	-	TRBV7-2	TRBJ1-2
TGTGCCAGCAGTTACGACAGGGAGGACTATGGCTACACCTTC	CASSYDREDYGYTF	-	TRBD1	TRBV6-6	TRBJ1-2
TGTGCCAGCAGCTTAGGGTCACCGGGAGCTTTCTTT	CASSLGSPGAFF	-	-	TRBV11-2	TRBJ1-1
TGTGCCAGCAGTTTATACACGGATAGCAATCAGCCCCAGCATTTT	CASSLYTDSNQPQHF	-	-	TRBV2	TRBJ1-5
TGTGCCAGCAGTGAAGTATGGGGGGGATACAGGGCCGAAGGTACTGAAGCTTTCTTT	CASSEVWGGYRAEGTEAFF	-	-	TRBV25-1	TRBJ1-1
TGTGCCAGCAGCTTATTTGGAGAGACCCAGTACTTC	CASSLFGETQYF	many	-	TRBV7-6	TRBJ2-5
TGTGCCAGCAGCTTGGACGTAGGCTACACCTTC	CASSLDVGYTF	-	-	TRBV7-2	TRBJ1-2
TGTGCCAGCAGTCCGACGACAGGAACCTACGAGCAGTACTTC	CASSPTTGTYEQYF	-	-	TRBV6-5	TRBJ2-7
TGTGCCAGCAGCTCCTTGGACAGACCCGGGGAGCTGTTTTTT	CASSSLDRPGELFF	-	-	TRBV7-3	TRBJ2-2
TGTGCCAGCAGCCCAACTAGCGGGGCGAACACCGGGGAGCTGTTTTTT	CASSPTSGANTGELFF	-	TRBD2	TRBV7-9	TRBJ2-2
TGTGCCAGCAGTTTAGCCCCCGGCGCGAGGGTCTATGGCTACACCTTC	CASSLAPGARVYGYTF	-	-	TRBV12-3/TRBV12-4	TRBJ1-2
TGTGCCAGTAGTAGCCAACCGGGACAGGGCCCCCGGGAGCTGTTTTTT	CASSSQPGQGPRELFF	-	TRBD1	TRBV19	TRBJ2-2
TGTGCCAGCAGTTACTCGGCCTGGAGCACTGAAGCTTTCTTT	CASSYSAWSTEAFF	-	-	TRBV10-3	TRBJ1-1
TGTGCCAGCAGTCCCGTCAGCGGCAGCGCCCTCCACTTT	CASSPVSGSALHF	-	-	TRBV12-3/TRBV12-4	TRBJ1-6
TGTGCCAGCAGCTTGAAAGGGGAGGATTCACCCCTCCACTTT	CASSLKGEDSPLHF	-	-	TRBV7-9	TRBJ1-6
TGTGCCAGTAGTATAGTGGGGACGGGCACTGAAGCTTTCTTT	CASSIVGTGTEAFF	few	-	TRBV19	TRBJ1-1
TGTGCCATCAGTGAGACAGGGACCCAAGAAAATTCACCCCTCCACTTT	CAISETGTQENSPLHF	-	-	TRBV10-3	TRBJ1-6
TGCGCCAGCAGCCCTGGCGGGGATCAGCCCCAGCATTTT	CASSPGGDQPQHF	many	-	TRBV5-1	TRBJ1-5
TGTGCCAGCAGCCCCGATGGAGACTATGGCTACACCTTC	CASSPDGDYGYTF	many	-	TRBV7-3	TRBJ1-2
TGTGCCAGCAGTCCTCCTGACACCCTTCATGGCTACACCTTC	CASSPPDTLHGYTF	few	-	TRBV12-5	TRBJ1-2